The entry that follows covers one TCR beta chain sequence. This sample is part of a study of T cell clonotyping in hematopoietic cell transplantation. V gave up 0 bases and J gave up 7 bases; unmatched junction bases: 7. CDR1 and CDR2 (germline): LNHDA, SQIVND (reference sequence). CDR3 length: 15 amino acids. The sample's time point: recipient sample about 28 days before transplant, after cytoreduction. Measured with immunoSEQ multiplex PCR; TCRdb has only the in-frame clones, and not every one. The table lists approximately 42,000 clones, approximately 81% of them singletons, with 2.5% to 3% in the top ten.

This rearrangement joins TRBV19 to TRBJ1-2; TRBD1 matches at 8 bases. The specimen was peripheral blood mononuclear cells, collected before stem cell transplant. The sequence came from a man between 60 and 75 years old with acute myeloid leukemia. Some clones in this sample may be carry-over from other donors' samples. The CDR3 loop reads CASSIDRDRGFGYTF. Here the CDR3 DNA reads TGTGCCAGTAGTATAGATCGCGACAGGGGCTTTGGCTACACCTTC.